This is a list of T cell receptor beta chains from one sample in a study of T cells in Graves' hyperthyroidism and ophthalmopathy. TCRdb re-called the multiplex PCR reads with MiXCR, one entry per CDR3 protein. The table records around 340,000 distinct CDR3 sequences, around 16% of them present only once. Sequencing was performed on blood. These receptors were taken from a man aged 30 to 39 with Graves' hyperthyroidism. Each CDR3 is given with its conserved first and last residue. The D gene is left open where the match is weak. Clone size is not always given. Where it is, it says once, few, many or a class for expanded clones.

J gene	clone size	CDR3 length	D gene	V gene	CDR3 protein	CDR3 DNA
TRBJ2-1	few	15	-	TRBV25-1	CASSEYGSLGGEQFF	TGTGCCAGCAGTGAATATGGGAGTTTGGGCGGTGAGCAGTTCTTC
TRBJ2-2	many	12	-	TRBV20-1	CSARDGDGELFF	TGCAGTGCTAGAGATGGAGACGGGGAGCTGTTTTTT
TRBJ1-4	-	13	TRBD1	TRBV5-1	CVSSGDRGQKLFF	TGCGTCAGCAGCGGCGACAGGGGGCAAAAACTGTTTTTT
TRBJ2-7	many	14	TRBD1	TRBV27	CATSVGTGFYEQYF	TGTGCCACCTCAGTCGGGACAGGGTTCTACGAGCAGTACTTC
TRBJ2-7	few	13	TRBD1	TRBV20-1	CSAVGDRPYEQYF	TGCAGTGCTGTGGGGGACAGGCCCTACGAGCAGTACTTC
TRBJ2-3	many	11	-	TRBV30	CAWSIIHTQYF	TGTGCCTGGAGTATTATACATACGCAGTATTTT
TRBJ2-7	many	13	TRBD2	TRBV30	CAWSSGGSYEQYF	TGTGCCTGGAGTTCGGGGGGCTCCTACGAGCAGTACTTC
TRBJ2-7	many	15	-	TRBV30	CAWSVGGTPRGEQYF	TGTGCCTGGAGTGTAGGGGGGACCCCGAGGGGCGAGCAGTACTTC
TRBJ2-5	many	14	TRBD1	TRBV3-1	CASSNEGAGETQYF	TGTGCCAGCAGTAACGAGGGGGCTGGAGAGACCCAGTACTTC
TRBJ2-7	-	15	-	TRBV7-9	CASSSAGTLAYEQYF	TGTGCCAGCAGCTCAGCCGGGACGTTGGCCTACGAGCAGTACTTC
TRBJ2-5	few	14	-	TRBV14	CASSHRSGRETQYF	TGTGCCAGCAGCCACCGGTCGGGTAGAGAGACCCAGTACTTC
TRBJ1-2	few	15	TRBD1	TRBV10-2	CASSEPDRLDYGYTF	TGCGCCAGCAGTGAGCCGGACAGGCTTGACTATGGCTACACCTTC
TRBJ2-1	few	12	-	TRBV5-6	CASSGPLGEQFF	TGTGCCAGCTCCGGGCCCCTTGGTGAGCAGTTCTTC
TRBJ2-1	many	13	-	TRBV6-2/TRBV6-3	CASWVQGRNEQFF	TGTGCCAGCTGGGTCCAGGGGAGGAATGAGCAGTTCTTC
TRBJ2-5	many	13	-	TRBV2	CASSPGGAETQYF	TGTGCCAGCAGTCCCGGGGGCGCAGAGACCCAGTACTTC
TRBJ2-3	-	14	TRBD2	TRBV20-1	CSARDGGEVDTQYF	TGCAGTGCTAGAGATGGGGGGGAAGTAGATACGCAGTATTTT
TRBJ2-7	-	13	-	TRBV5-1	CASSSPTSGEQYF	TGCGCCAGCAGCTCCCCAACCTCGGGGGAGCAGTACTTC
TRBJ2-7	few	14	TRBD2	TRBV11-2	CASSGTSSHYEQYF	TGCGCCAGCAGCGGGACTAGCTCTCACTACGAGCAGTACTTC
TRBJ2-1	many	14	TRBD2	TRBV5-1	CASKLAGVSGEQFF	TGCGCCAGCAAACTAGCGGGAGTATCTGGAGAGCAGTTCTTC
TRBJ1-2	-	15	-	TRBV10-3	CAISESRGKGYGYTF	TGTGCCATCAGTGAGTCGAGGGGGAAGGGCTATGGCTACACCTTC
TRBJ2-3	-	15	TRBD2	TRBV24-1	CATSDSGLLTDTQYF	TGTGCCACCAGTGATTCGGGACTACTCACAGATACGCAGTATTTT
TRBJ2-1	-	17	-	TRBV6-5	CASSYPRVGGPNNEQFF	TGTGCCAGCAGTTACCCCCGGGTTGGAGGGCCCAACAATGAGCAGTTCTTC
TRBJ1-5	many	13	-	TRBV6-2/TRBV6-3	CASSPRGNQPQHF	TGTGCCAGCAGCCCGAGAGGGAATCAGCCCCAGCATTTT
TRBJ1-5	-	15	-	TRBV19	CATSKGQVSNQPQHF	TGTGCCACAAGTAAGGGGCAGGTTAGCAATCAGCCCCAGCATTTT
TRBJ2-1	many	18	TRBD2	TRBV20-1	CSARGASGRVSSYNEQFF	TGCAGTGCTAGAGGCGCTAGCGGGAGGGTCAGCTCCTACAATGAGCAGTTCTTC
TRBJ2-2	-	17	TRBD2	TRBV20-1	CSARGASGRATTGELFF	TGCAGTGCTAGAGGGGCTAGCGGGAGGGCCACCACCGGGGAGCTGTTTTTT
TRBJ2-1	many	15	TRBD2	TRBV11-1	CASSLESSGRNEQFF	TGTGCCAGCAGCTTAGAGTCTAGCGGGAGAAATGAGCAGTTCTTC
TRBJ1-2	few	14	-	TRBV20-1	CSTSPPETYYGYTF	TGCAGTACATCGCCCCCCGAGACGTACTATGGCTACACCTTC
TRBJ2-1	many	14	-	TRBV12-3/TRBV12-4	CASRGPGVLNEQFF	TGTGCCAGCAGGGGACCCGGAGTACTCAATGAGCAGTTCTTC